This TCR beta chain was sequenced during a study of PD-L1 blockade in urothelial cancer (dated by TCRdb to between 2016 and 2019). General notes on the study: Therapy was started around 2014 for all patients, and atezolizumab 1,200 mg was administered intravenously every 3 weeks. Blood samples were analyzed at two time points: 3 weeks after treatment start (second dose) and 6 weeks after treatment start. Whole exome sequencing and RNA sequencing of pretreatment tumors were performed alongside TCR sequencing in the same patients. Pretreatment tumor samples and matched peripheral blood, collected serially before and after atezolizumab treatment, underwent TCR sequencing. Patients had an ECOG performance status of 0 or 1 and had received between 0 and 3 prior chemotherapy regimens. The study, an exploratory multi-omic analysis, examined somatic, immune and clinical correlates of response to PD-L1 blockade with atezolizumab in urothelial cancer. Pretreatment blood TCR-seq was available for 27 to 30 patients, at least one posttreatment blood collection was obtained for approximately 25 patients, and tumor TCR-seq was available for approximately 25 patients. Roughly nine patients achieved durable clinical benefit and some 21 did not. Twenty-five of 29 patients were identified as males with urothelial cancer of bladder origin, and a prior smoking history was reported by 18 of 29 patients. Durable clinical benefit meant progression-free survival longer than 6 months, and TCR features were also tested against progression-free and overall survival. Blood samples gave a median of around 140,000 T cells and tens of thousands of unique TCRs, with a median clonality of approximately 0.08. The investigation overall reported the following: A pretreatment peripheral blood TCR clonality below the median was linked to improved progression-free and overall survival. At 3 weeks after the start of treatment, tumor-associated TCR clones in peripheral blood had expanded more in patients with durable benefit (n ≈ 24, p = 0.022). Because the sample size was small (n ≈ 29) and many exploratory analyses were performed, the results are intended to be hypothesis-generating.

Worth noting for this clone: Its antigen is still unknown. There are no base qualities to consult, and no much larger clone falls within one base.

As encoded in the germline V gene (reference sequence), CDR1 is SGHNT while CDR2 is YYREEE. From its cysteine to its phenylalanine, the CDR3 spans 15 amino acids. The retained sequence is limited to the CDR3, 45 bases, with the frame set at the first base. V is cut back by 4 bases and J by 1 base, with 6 bases in the junction unmatched. Synthetic TCR analog templates were spiked into each PCR to estimate absolute template abundance from read counts. Using the immunoSEQ assay, TCRbeta CDR3 regions were amplified from genomic DNA with bias-controlled V and J gene primers. Rearranged TCRbeta segments were sequenced at approximately 20X coverage. Under the source paper's analysis protocol: Sequencing errors were corrected by clustering and CDR3s were annotated against IMGT to assign V, D and J genes. Only productive TCRbeta rearrangements were used in downstream analyses, excluding out-of-frame or stop-codon sequences. To compute clonality, Shannon entropy was normalized by the log of the number of unique productive sequences and then subtracted from one. Clones differing between time points or between blood and tumor were identified using Fisher's exact test with Benjamini-Hochberg correction, with an adjusted p below 0.01 applied as the threshold. The table was pulled from immuneACCESS by TCRdb, which kept in-frame rearrangements only. Such tables lose some clones; where checked, under half of the loss comes from unresolved V genes, and the rest has no known cause. Clone size and the V and J calls come from that table; the DNA yielded D and trimming. This sample gives around 45,000 clones in total; roughly four fifths of them show up just once. Approximately 1.9% of the sample lies in the top ten.

Interpreted using the paper, the time point label stands for: pretreatment peripheral blood. A cohort of more than 25 patients with locally advanced or metastatic urothelial carcinoma, treated at Memorial Sloan Kettering on a trial protocol, was included. Peripheral blood mononuclear cells were collected from each patient pretreatment and during treatment, giving between 1 and 8 total time points per patient. The Qiagen DNeasy Blood extraction kit was used to purify genomic DNA from total PBMCs and tumor samples. Collected pretreatment and during treatment, PBMCs were isolated and stored as previously described.

The chain was built from TRBV5-4 and TRBJ2-5; 8 of the junction bases match TRBD2. The starting material was PBMCs, obtained around atezolizumab (anti-PD-L1) treatment. The receptor's source is a man between 50 and 59 years old with urothelial cancer. The sequenced DNA is TGTGCCAGCAGCCCCGCCGGGACTAGCCAAGAGACCCAGTACTTC. Its protein reads: CASSPAGTSQETQYF.